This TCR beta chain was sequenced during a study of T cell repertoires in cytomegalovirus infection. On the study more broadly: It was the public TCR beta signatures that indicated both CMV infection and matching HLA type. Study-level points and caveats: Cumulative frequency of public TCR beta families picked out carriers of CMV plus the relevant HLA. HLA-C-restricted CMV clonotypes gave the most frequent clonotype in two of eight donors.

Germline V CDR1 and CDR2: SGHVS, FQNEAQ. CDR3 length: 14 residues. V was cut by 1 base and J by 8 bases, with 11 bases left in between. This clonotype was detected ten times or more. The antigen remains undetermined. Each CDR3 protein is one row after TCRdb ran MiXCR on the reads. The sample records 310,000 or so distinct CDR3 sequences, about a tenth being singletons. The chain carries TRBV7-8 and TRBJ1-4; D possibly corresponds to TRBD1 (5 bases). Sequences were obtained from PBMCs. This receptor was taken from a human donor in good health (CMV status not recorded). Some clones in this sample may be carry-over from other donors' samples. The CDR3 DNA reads TGTGCCAGCAGCTTAGTCGGTGGGGCAGAAAAACTGTTTTTT. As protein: CASSLVGGAEKLFF.